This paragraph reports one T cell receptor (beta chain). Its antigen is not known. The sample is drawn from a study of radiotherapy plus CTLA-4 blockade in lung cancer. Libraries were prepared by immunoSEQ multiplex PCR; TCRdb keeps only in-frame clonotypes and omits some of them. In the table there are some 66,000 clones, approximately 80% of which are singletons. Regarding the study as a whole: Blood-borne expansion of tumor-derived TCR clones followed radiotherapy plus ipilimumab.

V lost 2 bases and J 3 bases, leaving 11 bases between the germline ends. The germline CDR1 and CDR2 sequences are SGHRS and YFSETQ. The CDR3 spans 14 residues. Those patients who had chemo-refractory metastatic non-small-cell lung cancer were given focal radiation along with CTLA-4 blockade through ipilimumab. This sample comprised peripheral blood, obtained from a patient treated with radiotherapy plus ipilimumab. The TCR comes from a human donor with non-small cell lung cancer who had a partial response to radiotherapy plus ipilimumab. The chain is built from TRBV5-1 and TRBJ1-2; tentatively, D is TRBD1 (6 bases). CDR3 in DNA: TGCGCCAGCAGCTTTGGGGGCGCGGACTATGGCTACACCTTC. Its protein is CASSFGGADYGYTF.